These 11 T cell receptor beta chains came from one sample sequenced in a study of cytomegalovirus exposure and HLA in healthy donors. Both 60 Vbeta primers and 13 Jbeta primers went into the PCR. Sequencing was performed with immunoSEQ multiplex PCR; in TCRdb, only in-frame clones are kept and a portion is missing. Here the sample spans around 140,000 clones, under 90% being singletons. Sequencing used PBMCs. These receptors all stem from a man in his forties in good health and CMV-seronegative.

The CDR3 DNA follows: TGTGCCAGAAGCTTGTATACGGAACAGCTGCGCGAGCAGTACTTC. This sequence encodes CARSLYTEQLREQYF. The V gene is TRBV5-3, the J gene TRBJ2-7; D remains ambiguous. TRBV5-3 belongs to the ORF category, with a function that is uncertain. Trimming took off 1 base at V and 6 bases at J, with 17 bases between the two ends. The CDR3 totals 15 residues.

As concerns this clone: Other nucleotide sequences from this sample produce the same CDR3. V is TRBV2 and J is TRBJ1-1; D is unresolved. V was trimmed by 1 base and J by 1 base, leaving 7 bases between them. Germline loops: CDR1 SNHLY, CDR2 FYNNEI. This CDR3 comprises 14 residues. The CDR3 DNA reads TGTGCCAGCAGTGAAGGGGCAGGGAACACTGAAGCTTTCTTT. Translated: CASSEGAGNTEAFF.

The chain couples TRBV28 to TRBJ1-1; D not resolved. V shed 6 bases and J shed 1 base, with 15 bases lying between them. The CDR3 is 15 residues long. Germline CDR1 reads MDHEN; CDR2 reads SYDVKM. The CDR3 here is CASSNPPWPNTEAFF. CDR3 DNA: TGTGCCAGCAGCAATCCCCCGTGGCCGAACACTGAAGCTTTCTTT.

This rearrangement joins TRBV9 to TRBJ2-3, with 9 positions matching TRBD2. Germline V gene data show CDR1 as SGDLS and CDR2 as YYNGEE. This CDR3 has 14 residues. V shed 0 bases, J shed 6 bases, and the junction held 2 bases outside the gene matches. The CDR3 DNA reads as TGTGCCAGCAGCGTAGCGCTAGCGGGGGATACGCAGTATTTT. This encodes CASSVALAGDTQYF.

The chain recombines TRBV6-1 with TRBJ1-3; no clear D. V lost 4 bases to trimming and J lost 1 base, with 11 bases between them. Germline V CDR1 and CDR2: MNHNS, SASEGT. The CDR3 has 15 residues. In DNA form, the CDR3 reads TGTGCCAGCAGTGTAAGTCAGGATTCTGGAAACACCATATATTTT. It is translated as CASSVSQDSGNTIYF.

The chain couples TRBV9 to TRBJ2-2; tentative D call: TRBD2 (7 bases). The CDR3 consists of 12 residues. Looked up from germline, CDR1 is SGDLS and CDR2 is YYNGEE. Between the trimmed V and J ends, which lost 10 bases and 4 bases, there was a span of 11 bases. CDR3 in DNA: TGTGCCGCGGGGGCAGGCACCGGGGAGCTGTTTTTT. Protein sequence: CAAGAGTGELFF. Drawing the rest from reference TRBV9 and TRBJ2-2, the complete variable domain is DSGVTQTPKHLITATGQRVTLRCSPRSGDLSVYWYQQSLDQGLQFLIQYYNGEERAKGNILERFSAQQFPDLHSELNLSSLELGDSALYFCAAGAGTGELFFGEGSRLTVL.

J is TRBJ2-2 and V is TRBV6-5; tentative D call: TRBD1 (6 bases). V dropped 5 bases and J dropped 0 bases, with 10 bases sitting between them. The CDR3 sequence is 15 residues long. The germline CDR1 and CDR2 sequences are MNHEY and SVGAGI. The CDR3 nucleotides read TGTGCCAGCAGTCCCGGGACATCGAACACCGGGGAGCTGTTTTTT. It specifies CASSPGTSNTGELFF.

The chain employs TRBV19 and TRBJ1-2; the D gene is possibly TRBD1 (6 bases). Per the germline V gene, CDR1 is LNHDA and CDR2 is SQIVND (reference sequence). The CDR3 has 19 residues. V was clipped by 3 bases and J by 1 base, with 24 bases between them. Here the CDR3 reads CASSIGRGGHRVFNYGYTF. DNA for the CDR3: TGTGCCAGTAGTATCGGCCGCGGGGGACACAGGGTTTTTAACTATGGCTACACCTTC.

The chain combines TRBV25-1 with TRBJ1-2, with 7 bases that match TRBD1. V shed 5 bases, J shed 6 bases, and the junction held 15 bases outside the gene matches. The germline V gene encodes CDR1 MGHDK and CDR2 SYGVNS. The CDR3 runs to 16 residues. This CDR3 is CASSSNRDSLRNGYTF. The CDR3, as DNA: TGTGCCAGCAGTTCCAACCGGGACAGCCTGCGCAATGGCTACACCTTC.

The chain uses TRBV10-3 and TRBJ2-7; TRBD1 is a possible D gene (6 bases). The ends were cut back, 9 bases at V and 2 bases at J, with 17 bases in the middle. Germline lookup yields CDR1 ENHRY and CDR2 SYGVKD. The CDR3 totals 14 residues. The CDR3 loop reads CAIAGTRDTYEQYF. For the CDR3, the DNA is TGTGCCATAGCCGGGACAAGGGACACCTACGAGCAGTACTTC.

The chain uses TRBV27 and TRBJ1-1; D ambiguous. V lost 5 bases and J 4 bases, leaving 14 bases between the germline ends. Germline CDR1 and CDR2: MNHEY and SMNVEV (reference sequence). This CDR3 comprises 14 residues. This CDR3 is CASSLRTLGTEAFF. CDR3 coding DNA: TGTGCCAGCAGTCTCCGGACTCTGGGCACTGAAGCTTTCTTT.